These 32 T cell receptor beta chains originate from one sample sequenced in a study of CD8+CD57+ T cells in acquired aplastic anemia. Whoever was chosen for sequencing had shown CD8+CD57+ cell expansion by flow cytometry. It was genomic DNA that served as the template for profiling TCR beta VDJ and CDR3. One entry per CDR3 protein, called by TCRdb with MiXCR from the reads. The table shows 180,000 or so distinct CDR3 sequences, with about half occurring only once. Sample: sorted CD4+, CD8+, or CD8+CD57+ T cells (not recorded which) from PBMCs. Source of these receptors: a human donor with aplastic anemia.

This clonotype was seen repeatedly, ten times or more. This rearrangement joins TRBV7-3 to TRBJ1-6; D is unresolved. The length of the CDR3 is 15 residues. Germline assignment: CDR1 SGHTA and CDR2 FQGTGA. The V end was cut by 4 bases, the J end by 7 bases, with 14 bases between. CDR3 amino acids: CASSSSAQKNSPLHF. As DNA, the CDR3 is TGTGCCAGCAGCTCGTCGGCCCAGAAGAATTCACCCCTCCACTTT.

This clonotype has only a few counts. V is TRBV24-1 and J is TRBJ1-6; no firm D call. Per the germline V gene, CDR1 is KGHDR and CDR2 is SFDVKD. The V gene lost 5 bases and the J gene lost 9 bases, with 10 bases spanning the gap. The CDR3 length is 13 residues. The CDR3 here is CATSGSSGSPLHF. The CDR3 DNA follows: TGTGCCACCAGTGGGAGTAGCGGTTCACCCCTCCACTTT.

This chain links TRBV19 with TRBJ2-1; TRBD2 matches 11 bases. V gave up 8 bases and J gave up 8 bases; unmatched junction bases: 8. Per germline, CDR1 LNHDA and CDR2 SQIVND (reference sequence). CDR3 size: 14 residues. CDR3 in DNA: TGTGCCAGTGGTAGCGGGAGGGCCGTGGATGAGCAGTTCTTC. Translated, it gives CASGSGRAVDEQFF.

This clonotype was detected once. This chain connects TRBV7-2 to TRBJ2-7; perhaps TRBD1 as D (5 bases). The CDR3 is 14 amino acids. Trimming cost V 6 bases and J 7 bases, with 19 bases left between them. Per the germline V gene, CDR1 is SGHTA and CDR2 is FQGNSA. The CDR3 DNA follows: TGTGCCAGCAGGCTAGGGGCGTACACCGGGGAGCAGTACTTC. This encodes CASRLGAYTGEQYF.

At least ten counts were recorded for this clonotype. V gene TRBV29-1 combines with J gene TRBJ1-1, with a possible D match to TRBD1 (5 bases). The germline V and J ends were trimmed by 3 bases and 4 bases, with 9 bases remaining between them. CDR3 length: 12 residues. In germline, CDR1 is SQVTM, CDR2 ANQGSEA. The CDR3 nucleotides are TGCAGCGTTGATGGAGGGGCCACTGAAGCTTTCTTT. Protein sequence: CSVDGGATEAFF.

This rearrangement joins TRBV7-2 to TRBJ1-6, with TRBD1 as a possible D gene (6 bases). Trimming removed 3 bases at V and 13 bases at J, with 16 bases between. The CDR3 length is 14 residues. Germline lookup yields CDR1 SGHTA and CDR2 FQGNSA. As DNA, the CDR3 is TGTGCCAGCAGCTTCGGACAGCCCCCGACGCCCCTCCACTTT. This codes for CASSFGQPPTPLHF.

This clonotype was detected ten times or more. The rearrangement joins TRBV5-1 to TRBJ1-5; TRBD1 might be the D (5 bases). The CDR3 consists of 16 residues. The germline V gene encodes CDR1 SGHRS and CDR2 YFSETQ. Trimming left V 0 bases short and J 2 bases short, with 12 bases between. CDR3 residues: CASSLEQEVGNQPQHF. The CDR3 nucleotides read TGCGCCAGCAGCTTGGAACAGGAGGTCGGCAATCAGCCCCAGCATTTT. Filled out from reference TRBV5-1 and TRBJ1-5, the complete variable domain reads KAGVTQTPRYLIKTRGQQVTLSCSPISGHRSVSWYQQTPGQGLQFLFEYFSETQRNKGNFPGRFSGRQFSNSRSEMNVSTLELGDSALYLCASSLEQEVGNQPQHFGDGTRLSIL.

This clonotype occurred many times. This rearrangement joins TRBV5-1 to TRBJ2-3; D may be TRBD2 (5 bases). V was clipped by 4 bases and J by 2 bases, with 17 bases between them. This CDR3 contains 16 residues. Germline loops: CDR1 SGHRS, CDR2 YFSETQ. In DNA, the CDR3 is TGCGCCAGCAGCCTTGAACTGGAGGTCTTCACAGATACGCAGTATTTT. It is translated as CASSLELEVFTDTQYF. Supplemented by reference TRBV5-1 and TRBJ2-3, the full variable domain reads KAGVTQTPRYLIKTRGQQVTLSCSPISGHRSVSWYQQTPGQGLQFLFEYFSETQRNKGNFPGRFSGRQFSNSRSEMNVSTLELGDSALYLCASSLELEVFTDTQYFGPGTRLTVL.

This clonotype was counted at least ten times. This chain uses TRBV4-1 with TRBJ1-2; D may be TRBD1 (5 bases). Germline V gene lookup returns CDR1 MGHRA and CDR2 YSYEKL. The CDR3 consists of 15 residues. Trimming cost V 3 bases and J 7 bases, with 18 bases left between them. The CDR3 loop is CASSHDGPDQGGYTF. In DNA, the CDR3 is TGCGCCAGCAGCCATGATGGACCTGACCAGGGTGGCTACACCTTC.

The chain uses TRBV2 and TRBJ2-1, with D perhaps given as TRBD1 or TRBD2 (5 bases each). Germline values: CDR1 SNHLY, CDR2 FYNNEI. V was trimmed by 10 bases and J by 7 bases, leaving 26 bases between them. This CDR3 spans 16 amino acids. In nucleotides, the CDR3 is TGTGCCACCCAGCCGACGAGGGGCGGGCGGATGAATGAGCAGTTCTTC. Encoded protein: CATQPTRGGRMNEQFF.

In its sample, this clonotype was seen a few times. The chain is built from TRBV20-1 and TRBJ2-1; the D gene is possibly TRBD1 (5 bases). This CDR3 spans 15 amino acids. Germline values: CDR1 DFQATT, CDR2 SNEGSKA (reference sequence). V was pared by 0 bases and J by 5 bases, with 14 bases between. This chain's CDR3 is CSARDVQGGHNEQFF. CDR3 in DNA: TGCAGTGCTAGAGATGTCCAGGGTGGCCACAATGAGCAGTTCTTC.

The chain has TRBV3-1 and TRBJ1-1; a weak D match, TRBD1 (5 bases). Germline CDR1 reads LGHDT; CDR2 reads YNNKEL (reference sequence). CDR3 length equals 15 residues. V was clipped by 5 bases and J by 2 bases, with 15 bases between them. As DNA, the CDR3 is TGTGCCAGCAGCTTCCGTGGGGGTTTAAACACTGAAGCTTTCTTT. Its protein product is CASSFRGGLNTEAFF. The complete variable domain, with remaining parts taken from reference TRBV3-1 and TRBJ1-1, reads DTAVSQTPKYLVTQMGNDKSIKCEQNLGHDTMYWYKQDSKKFLKIMFSYNNKELIINETVPNRFSPKSPDKAHLNLHINSLELGDSAVYFCASSFRGGLNTEAFFGQGTRLTVV.

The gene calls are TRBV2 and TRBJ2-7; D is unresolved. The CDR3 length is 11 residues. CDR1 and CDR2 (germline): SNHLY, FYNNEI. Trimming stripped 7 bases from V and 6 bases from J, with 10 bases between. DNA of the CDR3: TGTGCCAGCACCCTGCTTGTCGAGCAGTACTTC. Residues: CASTLLVEQYF.

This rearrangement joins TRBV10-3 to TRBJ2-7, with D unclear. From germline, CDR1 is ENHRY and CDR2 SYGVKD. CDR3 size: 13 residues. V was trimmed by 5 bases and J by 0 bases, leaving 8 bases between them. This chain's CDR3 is CAISQTDSYEQYF. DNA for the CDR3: TGTGCCATCAGTCAGACGGACTCCTACGAGCAGTACTTC.

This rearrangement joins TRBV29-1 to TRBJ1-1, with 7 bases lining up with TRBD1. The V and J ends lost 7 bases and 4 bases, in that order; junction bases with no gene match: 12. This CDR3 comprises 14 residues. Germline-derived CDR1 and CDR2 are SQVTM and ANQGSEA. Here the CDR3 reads CSGRVLTGFTEAFF. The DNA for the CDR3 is TGCAGCGGCCGAGTATTGACAGGGTTCACTGAAGCTTTCTTT.

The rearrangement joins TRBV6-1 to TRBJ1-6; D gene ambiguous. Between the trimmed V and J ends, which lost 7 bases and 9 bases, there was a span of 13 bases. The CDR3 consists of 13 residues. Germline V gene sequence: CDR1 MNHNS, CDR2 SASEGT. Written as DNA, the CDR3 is TGTGCCAGCACCCTCGGGGAAGGTTCACCCCTCCACTTT. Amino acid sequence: CASTLGEGSPLHF.

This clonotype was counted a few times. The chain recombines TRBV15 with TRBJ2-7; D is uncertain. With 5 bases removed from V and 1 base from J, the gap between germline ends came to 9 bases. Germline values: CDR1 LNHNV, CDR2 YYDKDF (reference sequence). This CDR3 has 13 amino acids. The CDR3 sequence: CATSLVGSYEQYF. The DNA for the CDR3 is TGTGCCACCAGCTTAGTTGGTTCCTACGAGCAGTACTTC.

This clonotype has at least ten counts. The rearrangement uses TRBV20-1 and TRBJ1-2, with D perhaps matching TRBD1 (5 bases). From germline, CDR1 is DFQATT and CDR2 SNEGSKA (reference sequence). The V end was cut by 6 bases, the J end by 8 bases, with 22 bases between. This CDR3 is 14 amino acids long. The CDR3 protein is CSANGPKAGEGYTF. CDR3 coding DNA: TGCAGTGCGAACGGCCCCAAGGCGGGGGAAGGCTACACCTTC.

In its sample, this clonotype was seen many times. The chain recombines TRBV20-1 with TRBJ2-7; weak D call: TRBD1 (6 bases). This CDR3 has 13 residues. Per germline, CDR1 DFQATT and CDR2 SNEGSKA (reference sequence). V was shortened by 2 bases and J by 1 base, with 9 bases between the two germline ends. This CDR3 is CSARQGRSYEQYF. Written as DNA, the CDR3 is TGCAGTGCTAGACAGGGGAGATCCTACGAGCAGTACTTC.

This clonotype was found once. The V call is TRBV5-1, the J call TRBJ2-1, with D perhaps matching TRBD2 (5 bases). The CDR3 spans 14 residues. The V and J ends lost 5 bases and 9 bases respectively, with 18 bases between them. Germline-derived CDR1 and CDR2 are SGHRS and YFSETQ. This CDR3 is CASSNEEGVGEQFF. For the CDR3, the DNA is TGCGCCAGCAGTAATGAAGAGGGCGTTGGTGAGCAGTTCTTC.

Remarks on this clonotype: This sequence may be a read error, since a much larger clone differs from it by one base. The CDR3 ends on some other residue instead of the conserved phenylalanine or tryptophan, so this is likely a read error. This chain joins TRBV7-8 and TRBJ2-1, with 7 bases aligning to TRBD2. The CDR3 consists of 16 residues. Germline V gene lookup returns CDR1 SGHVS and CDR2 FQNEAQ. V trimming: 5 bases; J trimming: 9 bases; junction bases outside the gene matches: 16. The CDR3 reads CASSPRVSAGAPEQFV. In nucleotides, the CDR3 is TGTGCCAGCAGCCCCCGGGTTTCCGCGGGAGCTCCTGAGCAGTTCGTC.

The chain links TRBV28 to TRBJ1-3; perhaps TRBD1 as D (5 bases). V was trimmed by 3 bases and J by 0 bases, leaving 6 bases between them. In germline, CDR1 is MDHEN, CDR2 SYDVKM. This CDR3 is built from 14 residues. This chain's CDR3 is CASSLTVSGNTIYF. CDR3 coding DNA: TGTGCCAGCAGTTTGACAGTCTCTGGAAACACCATATATTTT.

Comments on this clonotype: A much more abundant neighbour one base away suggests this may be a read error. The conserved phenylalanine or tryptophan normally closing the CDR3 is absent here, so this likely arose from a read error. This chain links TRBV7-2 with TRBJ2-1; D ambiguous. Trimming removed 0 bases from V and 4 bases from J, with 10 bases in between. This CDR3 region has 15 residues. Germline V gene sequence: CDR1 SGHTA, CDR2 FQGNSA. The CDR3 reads CASSLASSGYNEQFL. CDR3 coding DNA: TGTGCCAGCAGCTTAGCGTCTTCCGGATACAATGAGCAGTTCCTC.

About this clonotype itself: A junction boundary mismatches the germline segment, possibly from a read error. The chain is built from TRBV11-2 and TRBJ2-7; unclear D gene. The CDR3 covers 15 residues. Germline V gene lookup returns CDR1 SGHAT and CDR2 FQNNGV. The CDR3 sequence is CASSLEGGRACEQYF. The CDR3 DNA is TGTGCCAGCAGCTTAGAGGGCGGAAGAGCCTGCGAGCAGTACTTT.

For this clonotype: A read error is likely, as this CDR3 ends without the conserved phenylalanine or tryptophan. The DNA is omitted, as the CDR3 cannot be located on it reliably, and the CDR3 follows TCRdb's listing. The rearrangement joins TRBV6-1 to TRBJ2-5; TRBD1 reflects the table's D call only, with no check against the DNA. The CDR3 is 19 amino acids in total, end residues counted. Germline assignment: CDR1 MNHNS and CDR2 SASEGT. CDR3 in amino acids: CASNGGTGSESYDQETQHS.

The CDR3 region has the DNA TGTGCCAGTAGCAACCAGGGACGGGGGATTAACTATGGCTACACCTTC. Translation gives CASSNQGRGINYGYTF. The chain employs TRBV19 and TRBJ1-2, with a weak D call TRBD1 (5 bases). Per germline, CDR1 LNHDA and CDR2 SQIVND (reference sequence). Trimming took 6 bases from V and 1 from J, leaving 18 bases between them. CDR3 size: 16 residues.

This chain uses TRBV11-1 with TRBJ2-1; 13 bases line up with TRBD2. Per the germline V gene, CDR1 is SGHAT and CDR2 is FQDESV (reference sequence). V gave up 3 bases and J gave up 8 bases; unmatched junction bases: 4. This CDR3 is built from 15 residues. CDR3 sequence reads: CASSLGTSGIDEQFF. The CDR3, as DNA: TGTGCCAGCAGCTTGGGGACTAGCGGGATCGATGAGCAGTTCTTC.

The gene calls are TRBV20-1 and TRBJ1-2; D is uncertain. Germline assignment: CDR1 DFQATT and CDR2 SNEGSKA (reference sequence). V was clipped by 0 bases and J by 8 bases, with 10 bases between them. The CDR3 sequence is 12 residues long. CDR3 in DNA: TGCAGTGCTAGAGAAGGGTATCGAGGCTACACCTTC. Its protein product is CSAREGYRGYTF.

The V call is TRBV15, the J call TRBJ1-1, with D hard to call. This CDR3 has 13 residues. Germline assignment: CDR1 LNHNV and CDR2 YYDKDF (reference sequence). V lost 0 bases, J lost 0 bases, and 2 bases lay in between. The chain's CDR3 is CATSREMNTEAFF. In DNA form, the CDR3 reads TGTGCCACCAGCAGAGAGATGAACACTGAAGCTTTCTTT.

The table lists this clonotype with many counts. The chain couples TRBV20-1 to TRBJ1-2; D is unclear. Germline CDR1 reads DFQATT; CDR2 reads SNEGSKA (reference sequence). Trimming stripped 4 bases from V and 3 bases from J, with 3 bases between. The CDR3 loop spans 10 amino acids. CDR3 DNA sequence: TGCAGTGCTAAGTACTATGGCTACACCTTC. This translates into CSAKYYGYTF.

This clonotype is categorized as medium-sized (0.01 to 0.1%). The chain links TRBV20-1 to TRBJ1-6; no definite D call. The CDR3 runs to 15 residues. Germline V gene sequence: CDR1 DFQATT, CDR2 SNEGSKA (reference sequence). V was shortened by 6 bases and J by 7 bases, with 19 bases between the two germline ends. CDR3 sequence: CSASDPMVSNSPLHF. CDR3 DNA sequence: TGCAGTGCATCGGACCCTATGGTCTCCAATTCACCCCTCCACTTT.

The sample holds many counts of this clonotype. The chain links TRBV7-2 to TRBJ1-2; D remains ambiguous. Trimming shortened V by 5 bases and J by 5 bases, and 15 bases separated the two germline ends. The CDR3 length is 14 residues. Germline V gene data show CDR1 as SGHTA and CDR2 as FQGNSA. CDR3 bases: TGTGCCAGCAGCCCACAGCGCGCGGATTATGGCTACACCTTC. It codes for CASSPQRADYGYTF.